Each of the 9 T cell receptor beta chains below was sequenced from the same sample in a study of T-cell reconstitution after alpha-beta-depleted transplantation in children listed by TCRdb under 2016. Receptor libraries were prepared by PCR. Sequencer: Illumina HiSeq 2500. Molecular barcoding was employed in the preparation of TCR libraries, with unique molecular identifiers being used to normalize TCRbeta repertoire quantification. Starting from the raw public reads, TCRdb applied fastp trimming at Q25, assembled clones with MiXCR and retained in-frame beta chains. Each entry is one CDR3 protein sequence, shown with its most common DNA and genes. For this sample the table gives just under 550,000 distinct CDR3 sequences, of which around 20% were detected only once. The ten most abundant clones make up approximately 3% of the sample. The sample in question was PBMCs from the stem cell graft donor, obtained from the stem cell graft. The receptor set was obtained from a human donor who donated a stem cell graft to a child with acute lymphoblastic leukemia.

The rearrangement joins TRBV29-1 to TRBJ1-2; tentative D call: TRBD1 (6 bases). The V gene's germline CDR1 is SQVTM and CDR2 ANQGSEA. The CDR3 spans 11 residues. V gave up 2 bases and J gave up 12 bases, with 13 bases separating them. The CDR3, as DNA: TGCAGCGTTGAAATGGCAGGGGCAGACACCTTC. Protein: CSVEMAGADTF.

V is TRBV9 and J is TRBJ2-3, with 10 bases identical to TRBD1. This CDR3 is 16 amino acids long. J gave up 5 bases and V 0 bases, and 6 bases lay outside the gene matches. From germline, CDR1 is SGDLS and CDR2 YYNGEE. As DNA, the CDR3 is TGTGCCAGCAGCGTAGGGGGACAGGGGCACGGAGATACGCAGTATTTT. It yields the protein CASSVGGQGHGDTQYF.

V gene TRBV27 combines with J gene TRBJ2-1; the match to TRBD2 covers 7 bases. The CDR3 has 16 amino acids. The V segment lost 7 bases and the J segment 7 bases; nucleotides outside the gene matches: 16. Germline V gene lookup returns CDR1 MNHEY and CDR2 SMNVEV (reference sequence). The CDR3, as DNA: TGTGCCAGCAATCCCCGCGATGGGAGGGCAGGGAATGAGCAGTTCTTC. Translated, it gives CASNPRDGRAGNEQFF.

This clonotype was observed a handful of times. CDR3 residues: CSARGTGIGSYEQYF. Written as DNA, the CDR3 is TGCAGTGCTAGGGGCACGGGGATAGGGTCCTACGAGCAGTACTTC. This rearrangement joins TRBV20-1 to TRBJ2-7; D is perhaps TRBD2 (5 bases). Germline CDR1 DFQATT, CDR2 SNEGSKA (reference sequence). V was shortened by 3 bases and J by 1 base, with 16 bases between the two germline ends. The CDR3 sequence is 15 residues long.

Many counts were recorded for this clonotype. CDR3 sequence: CASSPRDGSYEQYF. In DNA, the CDR3 is TGTGCCAGCAGCCCCCGGGACGGTTCCTACGAGCAGTACTTC. V gene TRBV7-9 combines with J gene TRBJ2-7; either TRBD1 or TRBD2 may fit D (5 bases each). Germline V gene lookup returns CDR1 SEHNR and CDR2 FQNEAQ (reference sequence). The CDR3 runs to 14 residues. Trimming pared 5 bases from V and 1 base from J, leaving 12 bases between.

This clonotype was detected ten times or more. The J gene is TRBJ2-7, the V gene TRBV10-3; D call uncertain. The CDR3 has 12 amino acids. Trimming removed 0 bases from V and 3 bases from J, with 3 bases in between. Germline V gene lookup returns CDR1 ENHRY and CDR2 SYGVKD. CDR3 amino acids: CAISESGYEQYF. CDR3 DNA sequence: TGTGCCATCAGTGAGTCGGGCTACGAGCAGTACTTC.

The genes are TRBV4-2 and TRBJ2-7; 7 bases agree with TRBD2. This CDR3 region has 16 residues. Unmatched junction bases numbered 10, after V lost 3 bases and J lost 2 bases. Germline V gene data show CDR1 as LGHNA and CDR2 as YNFKEQ. The CDR3 DNA reads TGTGCCAGCAGCCAGGAGGGTCCAGCGGGGACCTACGAGCAGTACTTC. Residues: CASSQEGPAGTYEQYF.

The table lists this clonotype with a few counts. The chain recombines TRBV20-1 with TRBJ2-1, with D perhaps TRBD1 or TRBD2 (5 bases each). Trimming removed 3 bases at V and 2 bases at J, with 11 bases between. The CDR3 loop spans 14 amino acids. CDR1 is DFQATT, CDR2 SNEGSKA, per germline (reference sequence). For the CDR3, the DNA is TGCAGTGCTAGGGTTAGGGGACCCTACAATGAGCAGTTCTTC. It is translated as CSARVRGPYNEQFF.

The chain uses TRBV7-9 and TRBJ1-3; no clear D gene. Trimming pared 1 base from V and 0 bases from J, leaving 13 bases between. Germline lookup yields CDR1 SEHNR and CDR2 FQNEAQ (reference sequence). The CDR3 consists of 17 residues. The chain's CDR3 is CASSLGTLQTSGNTIYF. CDR3 nucleotide sequence: TGTGCCAGCAGCTTAGGTACCCTACAGACCTCTGGAAACACCATATATTTT.